This T cell receptor (beta chain) was profiled in a study of technical replicates of blood from a few donors. Clones were read by immunoSEQ multiplex PCR, and TCRdb kept only the in-frame ones, dropping some. The profile shows about 75,000 clones, almost 95% of them singletons. The germline V gene encodes CDR1 SGHTA and CDR2 FQGTGA. Trimming took off 2 bases at V and 2 bases at J, with 3 bases between the two ends. The CDR3 totals 12 residues. The genes are TRBV7-3 and TRBJ1-1; no firm D call. Sequencing used T cells isolated from PBMCs. The receptor was derived from a human donor in good health. CDR3 sequence reads: CASSLSNTEAFF. CDR3 coding DNA: TGTGCCAGCAGCTTATCTAACACTGAAGCTTTCTTT.